A selection of T cell receptor beta chains follows, all from one sample in a study of vaccination effects on CD4 cells after COVID-19. TCRdb's table, derived via immunoSEQ multiplex PCR, lists solely in-frame clones and lacks some. The sample records about 70,000 clones, over 60% being singletons. The antigens of these receptors remain unknown. Sequencing used CD4+ T cells from PBMCs cultured without peptide, obtained before COVID-19 vaccination. The receptors shown here come from a human donor who received a COVID-19 vaccine. Each CDR3 is given with its conserved first and last residue. The D gene is left open where the match is weak. Size values are once, few and many counts, or a class for expanded clones, and some rows have none.

d_gene	v_gene	abundance	j_gene	CDR3aa	CDR3nt
NA	TRBV9	NA	TRBJ2-5	CASSVGGHPGRETQYF	TGTGCCAGCAGCGTAGGAGGGCATCCGGGCCGAGAGACCCAGTACTTC
NA	TRBV3-1/TRBV3-2	once	TRBJ2-1	CASSLVHEQFF	TGTGCCAGCAGCCTGGTGCACGAGCAGTTCTTC
TRBD1	TRBV6-5	NA	TRBJ1-2	CASSMTGGGGYTF	TGTGCCAGCAGTATGACAGGGGGCGGTGGCTACACCTTC
TRBD1	TRBV5-1	NA	TRBJ2-3	CASTRDSFTDTQYF	TGCGCCAGCACCCGGGACAGCTTCACAGATACGCAGTATTTT
NA	TRBV5-4	NA	TRBJ1-6	CASSKGTGNSPLHF	TGTGCCAGCAGCAAAGGGACGGGAAATTCACCCCTCCACTTT
NA	TRBV5-1	NA	TRBJ2-3	CASSAGRAHSLTDTQYF	TGCGCCAGCAGCGCCGGACGGGCCCACTCTCTCACAGATACGCAGTATTTT
TRBD2	TRBV28	few	TRBJ2-4	CASKGGGAKNIQYF	TGTGCCAGCAAGGGCGGGGGAGCCAAAAACATTCAGTACTTC
TRBD1	TRBV5-1	NA	TRBJ2-3	CASSPGTGATDTQYF	TGCGCCAGCAGCCCCGGGACAGGCGCCACAGATACGCAGTATTTT
TRBD1	TRBV4-1	few	TRBJ1-5	CASSQAGQGRQPQHF	TGCGCCAGCAGCCAAGCTGGACAGGGACGGCAGCCCCAGCATTTT
TRBD1	TRBV5-1	NA	TRBJ1-5	CASSLAGTGLGQPQHF	TGCGCCAGCAGCTTAGCCGGGACAGGGCTTGGTCAGCCCCAGCATTTT
NA	TRBV18	NA	TRBJ2-2	CASSPLQGNTGELFF	TGTGCCAGCTCACCACTCCAGGGTAACACCGGGGAGCTGTTTTTT
TRBD1	TRBV5-1	NA	TRBJ2-5	CASSLGTGGGETQYF	TGCGCCAGCAGCTTGGGGACAGGGGGAGGGGAGACCCAGTACTTC
NA	TRBV3-1/TRBV3-2	NA	TRBJ1-2	CASSQGQTYGYTF	TGTGCCAGCAGCCAAGGGCAGACCTATGGCTACACCTTC
NA	TRBV24-1	few	TRBJ2-5	CATSDSRSGETQYF	TGTGCCACCAGTGATTCCCGGTCTGGGGAGACCCAGTACTTC
NA	TRBV11-2	NA	TRBJ1-1	CASSLGGGGSGTEAFF	TGTGCCAGCAGCTTAGGTGGGGGGGGGTCCGGCACTGAAGCTTTCTTT
NA	TRBV11-2	NA	TRBJ1-2	CASSSAGYRGARLYGYTF	TGTGCCAGCAGCTCAGCGGGTTATAGAGGGGCGAGACTCTATGGCTACACCTTC
TRBD1	TRBV7-3	NA	TRBJ2-1	CASSSGPWTGYEQFF	TGTGCCAGCAGCTCGGGACCCTGGACAGGGTACGAGCAGTTCTTC
NA	TRBV7-3	NA	TRBJ2-2	CASSPGGPGTGELFF	TGTGCCAGCAGCCCCGGGGGGCCGGGCACCGGGGAGCTGTTTTTT
NA	TRBV10-3	NA	TRBJ1-4	CAISSGEANEKLFF	TGTGCCATCAGTTCAGGGGAAGCTAATGAAAAACTGTTTTTT
NA	TRBV7-3	few	TRBJ2-1	CASSSTPSSGQFF	TGTGCCAGCAGCTCAACGCCCAGCTCGGGGCAGTTCTTC
NA	TRBV5-5	once	TRBJ2-2	CASSFTSSNTGELFF	TGTGCCAGCAGCTTTACCAGTTCGAACACCGGGGAGCTGTTTTTT
TRBD2	TRBV20-1	NA	TRBJ2-1	CSASPTGGVYNEQFF	TGCAGTGCTAGTCCTACGGGGGGGGTTTACAATGAGCAGTTCTTC
NA	TRBV24-1	few	TRBJ1-1	CATSDLGRMNTEAFF	TGTGCCACCAGTGATTTGGGCCGGATGAACACTGAAGCTTTCTTT
NA	TRBV11-2	NA	TRBJ1-4	CASSLVEAWRRKNEKLFF	TGTGCCAGCAGCTTAGTTGAAGCTTGGAGGCGCAAAAATGAAAAACTGTTTTTT
TRBD2	TRBV5-4	once	TRBJ2-1	CASSLARTSGTNEQFF	TGTGCCAGCAGCTTGGCACGGACTAGTGGGACGAATGAGCAGTTCTTC
TRBD1	TRBV14	NA	TRBJ1-3	CASSELGQISGNTIYF	TGTGCCAGCAGCGAACTGGGACAGATCTCTGGAAACACCATATATTTT
NA	TRBV24-1	NA	TRBJ1-2	CATRPSGGSGYTF	TGTGCCACCAGGCCCTCGGGGGGGTCTGGCTACACCTTC
NA	TRBV5-1	NA	TRBJ1-3	CASSLTTSSGNTIYF	TGCGCCAGCAGCTTGACCACTAGCTCTGGAAACACCATATATTTT
NA	TRBV24-1	NA	TRBJ1-2	CATSDSTGTASILYGYTF	TGTGCCACCAGTGATTCCACCGGGACTGCCTCTATTCTCTATGGCTACACCTTC
TRBD1	TRBV7-8	NA	TRBJ1-5	CASSVQGGNQPQHF	TGTGCCAGCAGCGTCCAGGGGGGTAATCAGCCCCAGCATTTT
TRBD1	TRBV9	few	TRBJ1-1	CASSVEGQGYTEAFF	TGTGCCAGCAGCGTAGAAGGACAGGGGTACACTGAAGCTTTCTTT
TRBD1	TRBV4-3	NA	TRBJ1-4	CASSQGTGINEKLFF	TGCGCCAGCAGCCAAGGGACAGGGATTAATGAAAAACTGTTTTTT
NA	TRBV7-3	NA	TRBJ2-6	CASSHGGSGANVLTF	TGTGCCAGCAGCCATGGGGGATCTGGGGCCAACGTCCTGACTTTC
TRBD2	TRBV9	NA	TRBJ2-3	CASSVVLRGGTDTQYF	TGTGCCAGCAGCGTAGTTTTGCGGGGGGGCACAGATACGCAGTATTTT
NA	TRBV18	NA	TRBJ2-2	CASSPPEGLNTGELFF	TGTGCCAGCTCACCACCGGAGGGTTTGAACACCGGGGAGCTGTTTTTT
NA	TRBV12-3/TRBV12-4	NA	TRBJ1-2	CASSSNYGYTF	TGTGCCAGCAGTTCGAACTATGGCTACACCTTC
TRBD1	TRBV10-1	NA	TRBJ2-1	CASSVNPGQGNNEQFF	TGCGCCAGCAGTGTTAATCCGGGACAGGGGAACAATGAGCAGTTCTTC
NA	TRBV3-1/TRBV3-2	NA	TRBJ1-1	CASSQGGGTEAFF	TGTGCCAGCAGCCAGGGGGGGGGTACTGAAGCTTTCTTT
NA	TRBV6-5	NA	TRBJ1-1	CASSSSGNTEAFF	TGTGCCAGCAGTTCCTCAGGGAACACTGAAGCTTTCTTT
NA	TRBV5-6	NA	TRBJ2-1	CASSLPRRPGTLYNEQFF	TGTGCCAGCAGCTTGCCCCGCCGGCCGGGGACCCTCTACAATGAGCAGTTCTTC
NA	TRBV18	NA	TRBJ1-1	CASSPFGGENTEAFF	TGTGCCAGCTCACCTTTTGGCGGGGAAAACACTGAAGCTTTCTTT
NA	TRBV11-1	NA	TRBJ2-6	CASSLTYSGANVLTF	TGTGCCAGCAGCCTCACGTACTCTGGGGCCAACGTCCTGACTTTC
TRBD1	TRBV5-1	NA	TRBJ2-2	CASSLGDRDTGELFF	TGCGCCAGCAGCCTTGGGGACAGGGACACCGGGGAGCTGTTTTTT
TRBD1	TRBV24-1	NA	TRBJ1-5	CATGQGANQPQHF	TGTGCCACTGGACAGGGGGCCAATCAGCCCCAGCATTTT
NA	TRBV12-3/TRBV12-4	NA	TRBJ1-1	CASSPNTEAFF	TGTGCCAGCAGCCCTAACACTGAAGCTTTCTTT
NA	TRBV6-5	NA	TRBJ1-6	CASSYQPNSPLHF	TGTGCCAGCAGTTACCAGCCCAATTCACCCCTCCACTTT
NA	TRBV7-8	NA	TRBJ2-2	CASSLRAPAGELFF	TGTGCCAGCAGCTTACGGGCTCCCGCCGGGGAGCTGTTTTTT
NA	TRBV18	NA	TRBJ2-6	CASSPMSGANVLTF	TGTGCCAGCTCACCCATGTCTGGGGCCAACGTCCTGACTTTC
NA	TRBV10-3	NA	TRBJ1-2	CAISGGLDGYTF	TGTGCCATCAGTGGGGGTTTGGATGGCTACACCTTC
NA	TRBV6-5	NA	TRBJ1-2	CASRRDKNYGYTF	TGTGCCAGCAGACGGGACAAGAACTATGGCTACACCTTC
NA	TRBV19	few	TRBJ1-1	CASRSIMNTEAFF	TGTGCCAGTAGAAGTATTATGAACACTGAAGCTTTCTTT
TRBD1	TRBV5-1	NA	TRBJ2-5	CASSLVGQIASETQYF	TGCGCCAGCAGCTTGGTGGGACAGATAGCATCGGAGACCCAGTACTTC